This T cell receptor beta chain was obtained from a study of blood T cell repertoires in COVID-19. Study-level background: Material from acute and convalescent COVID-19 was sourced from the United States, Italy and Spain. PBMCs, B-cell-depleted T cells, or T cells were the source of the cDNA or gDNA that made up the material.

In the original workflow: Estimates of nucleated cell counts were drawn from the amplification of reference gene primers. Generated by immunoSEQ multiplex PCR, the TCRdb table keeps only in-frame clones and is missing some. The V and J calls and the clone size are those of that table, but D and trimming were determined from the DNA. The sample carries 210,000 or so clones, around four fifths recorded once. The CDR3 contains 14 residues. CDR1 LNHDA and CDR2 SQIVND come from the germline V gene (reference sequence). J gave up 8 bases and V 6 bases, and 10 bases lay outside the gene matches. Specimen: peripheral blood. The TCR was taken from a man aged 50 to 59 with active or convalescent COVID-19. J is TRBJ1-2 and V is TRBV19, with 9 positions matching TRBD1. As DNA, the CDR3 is TGTGCCAGTAGACCCTACAGGGGGCCTGGGGGCTACACCTTC. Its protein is CASRPYRGPGGYTF.